These 2 T cell receptor beta chains came from one sample sequenced in a study of T cells in Graves' hyperthyroidism and ophthalmopathy (dated by TCRdb to 2018 to 2020). The library was built by means of multiplex PCR. Sequencing instrument: Illumina HiSeq 2000. TCR beta CDR3 regions were amplified from RNA transcripts. The TCR CDR3 was subjected to a first round of RT-PCR using the HTBI primer set and the Qiagen OneStep RT-PCR kit. TCRdb trimmed public reads at Q25 via fastp, called clones via MiXCR and kept in-frame beta chains. Every distinct CDR3 protein forms one entry, paired with its most common genes and DNA. Within this sample are fewer than 400,000 distinct CDR3 sequences, with 20% to 25% of them counted one time only. The top ten hold 73% of the sample. The sequenced sample consisted of blood. The origin of the receptors is a man aged 50-60 years with Graves' hyperthyroidism.

This clonotype appeared many times. This sequence joins TRBV3-1 and TRBJ1-1; tentative D call: TRBD1 (6 bases). V dropped 1 base and J dropped 0 bases, with 9 bases sitting between them. Germline-derived CDR1 and CDR2 are LGHDT and YNNKEL (reference sequence). The CDR3 sequence is 15 residues long. CDR3: CASSQVGGVNTEAFF. For the CDR3, the DNA is TGTGCCAGCAGCCAAGTGGGGGGCGTGAACACTGAAGCTTTCTTT.

The J gene is TRBJ1-4, the V gene TRBV2; possible D gene TRBD1, 6 bases. The germline gives CDR1 SNHLY, CDR2 FYNNEI. There are 11 residues in the CDR3. The V gene lost 6 bases and the J gene lost 12 bases, with 11 bases spanning the gap. CDR3 amino acids: CASSLQGELFF. The CDR3 nucleotides read TGTGCCAGCAGCCTACAGGGCGAACTGTTTTTT.